This note documents a single TCR beta chain sequence. As yet, its antigen is unknown. TCRdb fed the RT-PCR reads into MiXCR, producing one record per CDR3 protein. The data contain about 500,000 distinct CDR3 sequences, under 8.5% of them singletons. V was shortened by 1 base and J by 4 bases, with 15 bases between the two germline ends. This CDR3 is 16 amino acids long. The germline V gene encodes CDR1 MNHEY and CDR2 SMNVEV (reference sequence). The sample comes from a study of response to subunit inactivated influenza vaccine. Study-level results: Authors suggested few new T cells are recruited by each seasonal influenza vaccination.

The source was PBMCs from blood, collected around 25 months after vaccination. This chain joins TRBV27 and TRBJ2-3; tentatively, D is TRBD1 (6 bases). This clonotype was obtained from a man between 50 and 70 years old who received an inactivated influenza vaccine. The CDR3 loop is CASSLFQGSPADTQYF. DNA of the CDR3: TGTGCCAGCAGTTTATTCCAGGGGTCCCCAGCAGATACGCAGTATTTT.